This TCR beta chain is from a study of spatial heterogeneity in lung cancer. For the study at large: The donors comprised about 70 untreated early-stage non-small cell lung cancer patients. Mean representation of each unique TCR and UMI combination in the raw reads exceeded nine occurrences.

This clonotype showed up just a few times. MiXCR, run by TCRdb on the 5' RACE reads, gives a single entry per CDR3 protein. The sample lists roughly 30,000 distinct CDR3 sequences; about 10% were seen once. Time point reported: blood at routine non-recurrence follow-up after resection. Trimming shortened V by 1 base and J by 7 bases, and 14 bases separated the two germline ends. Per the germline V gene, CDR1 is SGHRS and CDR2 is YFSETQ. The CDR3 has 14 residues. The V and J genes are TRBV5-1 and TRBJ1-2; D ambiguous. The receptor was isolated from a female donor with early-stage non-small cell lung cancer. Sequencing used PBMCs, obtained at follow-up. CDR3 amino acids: CASSLLQSGGGYTF. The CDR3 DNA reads TGCGCCAGCAGCTTGCTACAATCTGGTGGTGGCTACACCTTC.